A selection of T cell receptor beta chains follows, all from one sample in a study of monozygotic twins with inflammatory bowel disease. Reanalyzing the 5' RACE reads, TCRdb keeps one entry per CDR3 protein, without DNA. With under 350,000 distinct CDR3 sequences in the sample, the ten largest clones hold approximately 5.4%. Input material: blood. The receptors shown here come from a human donor with ulcerative colitis or Crohn's disease, or a healthy co-twin of an affected twin (not recorded which). Both conserved end residues are part of each CDR3. The order of the fields is V gene, J gene, CDR3 protein.

v_call: TRBV12-3/TRBV12-4; j_call: TRBJ1-6; cdr3_aa: CASTLQGGVSPLHF
v_call: TRBV14; j_call: TRBJ2-1; cdr3_aa: CASSFTSGAVEQFF
v_call: TRBV12-3/TRBV12-4; j_call: TRBJ1-5; cdr3_aa: CASSPQGFVQPQHF
v_call: TRBV5-1; j_call: TRBJ1-6; cdr3_aa: CASRKVEGTSPLHF
v_call: TRBV3-1; j_call: TRBJ2-3; cdr3_aa: CASSRGTSGAEPDTQYF
v_call: TRBV12-3/TRBV12-4; j_call: TRBJ2-1; cdr3_aa: CASSLAGAVEQFF
v_call: TRBV10-1; j_call: TRBJ2-5; cdr3_aa: CASSDHVGTDTQYF
v_call: TRBV6-5; j_call: TRBJ2-5; cdr3_aa: CASSYSIRRTPQETQYF
v_call: TRBV5-1; j_call: TRBJ1-1; cdr3_aa: CASSFEGAPGGEAFF
v_call: TRBV7-9; j_call: TRBJ1-4; cdr3_aa: CASSSRVEKLFF
v_call: TRBV4-3; j_call: TRBJ2-3; cdr3_aa: CASSQLGTTVERQYF
v_call: TRBV12-5; j_call: TRBJ2-1; cdr3_aa: CASGLSFPGEQFF
v_call: TRBV5-1; j_call: TRBJ2-1; cdr3_aa: CASTIAGGAVSEQFF
v_call: TRBV12-3/TRBV12-4; j_call: TRBJ2-5; cdr3_aa: CASKDRPRETQYF
v_call: TRBV20-1; j_call: TRBJ2-1; cdr3_aa: CSARTSGSNEQFF
v_call: TRBV11-2; j_call: TRBJ1-1; cdr3_aa: CASNTDWGSVTEAFF
v_call: TRBV12-3/TRBV12-4; j_call: TRBJ2-3; cdr3_aa: CASSSLLLAGPTDTQYF
v_call: TRBV7-2; j_call: TRBJ2-7; cdr3_aa: CASSLMAGVYEQYF
v_call: TRBV6-6; j_call: TRBJ2-3; cdr3_aa: CASRDGADTQYF
v_call: TRBV7-8; j_call: TRBJ2-7; cdr3_aa: CASSPKITTLLAGGHEQYF
v_call: TRBV4-3; j_call: TRBJ2-2; cdr3_aa: CASSQLGFRELFF
v_call: TRBV7-2; j_call: TRBJ2-2; cdr3_aa: CASSKTGTGELFF
v_call: TRBV7-2; j_call: TRBJ2-2; cdr3_aa: CASSLASAGGTGELFF
v_call: TRBV4-3; j_call: TRBJ1-2; cdr3_aa: CASRQTGGANYGYTF
v_call: TRBV3-1; j_call: TRBJ1-5; cdr3_aa: CASSQEGYGNQPQHF
v_call: TRBV27; j_call: TRBJ2-7; cdr3_aa: CATGEFYEQYF
v_call: TRBV7-2; j_call: TRBJ1-6; cdr3_aa: CASSWGASNSPLHF
v_call: TRBV7-2; j_call: TRBJ1-2; cdr3_aa: CASSLAPKNYGYTF
v_call: TRBV2; j_call: TRBJ2-3; cdr3_aa: CASNLMGLSYSTDTQYF
v_call: TRBV19; j_call: TRBJ1-1; cdr3_aa: CASSEHRDTEAFF
v_call: TRBV11-2; j_call: TRBJ2-3; cdr3_aa: CASSLDGIGTGGTDTQYF